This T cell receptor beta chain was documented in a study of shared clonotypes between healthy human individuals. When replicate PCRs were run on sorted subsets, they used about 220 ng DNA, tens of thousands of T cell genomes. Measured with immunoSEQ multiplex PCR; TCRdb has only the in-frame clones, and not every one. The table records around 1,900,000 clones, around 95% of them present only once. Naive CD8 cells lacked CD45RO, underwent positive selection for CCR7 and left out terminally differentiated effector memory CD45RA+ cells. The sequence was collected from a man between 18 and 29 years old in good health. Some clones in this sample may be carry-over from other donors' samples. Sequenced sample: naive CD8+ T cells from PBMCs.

The DNA for the CDR3 is TGTGCCAGCAGTGACCTAGCGGGAGGGCCTATCGGGGAGCTGTTTTTT. This gives the protein CASSDLAGGPIGELFF. The rearrangement links TRBV2 to TRBJ2-2; TRBD2 agrees at 12 bases. J gave up 7 bases and V 3 bases, and 6 bases lay outside the gene matches. This CDR3 is 16 amino acids long. CDR1 is SNHLY, CDR2 FYNNEI, per germline. Based on the CDR3 plus reference TRBV2 and TRBJ2-2, the full variable domain is EPEVTQTPSHQVTQMGQEVILRCVPISNHLYFYWYRQILGQKVEFLVSFYNNEISEKSEIFDDQFSVERPDGSNFTLKIRSTKLEDSAMYFCASSDLAGGPIGELFFGEGSRLTVL.